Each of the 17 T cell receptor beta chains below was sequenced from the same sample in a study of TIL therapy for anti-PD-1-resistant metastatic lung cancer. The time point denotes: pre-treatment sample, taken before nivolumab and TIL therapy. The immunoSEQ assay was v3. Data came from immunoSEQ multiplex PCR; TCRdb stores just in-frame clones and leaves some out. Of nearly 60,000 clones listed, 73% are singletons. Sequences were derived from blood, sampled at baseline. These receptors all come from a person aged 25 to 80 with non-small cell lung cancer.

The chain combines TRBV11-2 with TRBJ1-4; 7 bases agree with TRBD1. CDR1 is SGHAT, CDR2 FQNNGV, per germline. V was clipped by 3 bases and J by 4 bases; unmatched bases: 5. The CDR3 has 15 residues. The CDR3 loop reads CASSFFGTVNEKLFF. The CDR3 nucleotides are TGTGCCAGCAGCTTCTTCGGGACAGTTAATGAAAAACTGTTTTTT.

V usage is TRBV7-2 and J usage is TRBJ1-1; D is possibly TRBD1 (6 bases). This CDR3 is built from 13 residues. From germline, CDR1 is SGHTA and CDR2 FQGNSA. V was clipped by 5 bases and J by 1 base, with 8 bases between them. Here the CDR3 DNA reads TGTGCCAGCAGCGTGGACAGGAACACTGAAGCTTTCTTT. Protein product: CASSVDRNTEAFF.

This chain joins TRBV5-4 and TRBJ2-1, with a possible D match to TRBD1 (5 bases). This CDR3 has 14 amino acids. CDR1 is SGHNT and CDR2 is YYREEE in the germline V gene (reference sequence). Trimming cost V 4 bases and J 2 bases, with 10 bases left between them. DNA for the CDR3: TGTGCCAGCAGCCGACCGGACACCTACAATGAGCAGTTCTTC. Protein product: CASSRPDTYNEQFF.

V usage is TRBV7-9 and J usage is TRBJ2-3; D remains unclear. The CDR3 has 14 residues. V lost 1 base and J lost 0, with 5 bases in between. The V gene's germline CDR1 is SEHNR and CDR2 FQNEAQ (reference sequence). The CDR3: CASSLGISTDTQYF. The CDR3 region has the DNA TGTGCCAGCAGCTTAGGGATTAGCACAGATACGCAGTATTTT.

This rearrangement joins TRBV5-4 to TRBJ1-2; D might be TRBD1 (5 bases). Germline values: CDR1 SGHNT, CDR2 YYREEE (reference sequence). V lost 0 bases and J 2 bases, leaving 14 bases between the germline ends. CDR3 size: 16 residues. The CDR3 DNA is TGTGCCAGCAGCTTGGCTGGACACCCCTCGAACTATGGCTACACCTTC. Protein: CASSLAGHPSNYGYTF.

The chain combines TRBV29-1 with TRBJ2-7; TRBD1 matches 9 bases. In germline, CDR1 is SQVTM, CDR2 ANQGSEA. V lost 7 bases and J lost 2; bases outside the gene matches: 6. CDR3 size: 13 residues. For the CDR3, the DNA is TGCAGCGCAAAGACAGGGGGTCCCTACGAGCAGTACTTC. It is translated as CSAKTGGPYEQYF.

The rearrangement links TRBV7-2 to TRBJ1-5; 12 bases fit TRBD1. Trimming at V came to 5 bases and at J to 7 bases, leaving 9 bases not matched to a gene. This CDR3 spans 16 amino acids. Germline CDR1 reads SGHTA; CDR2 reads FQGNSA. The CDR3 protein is CASSQGGQGALQPQHF. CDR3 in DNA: TGTGCCAGCAGCCAAGGGGGACAGGGGGCTCTGCAGCCCCAGCATTTT.

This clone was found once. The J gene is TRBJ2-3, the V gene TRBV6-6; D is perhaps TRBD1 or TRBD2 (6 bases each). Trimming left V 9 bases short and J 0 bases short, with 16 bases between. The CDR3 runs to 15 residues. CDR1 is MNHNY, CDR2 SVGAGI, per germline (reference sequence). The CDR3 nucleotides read TGTGCCAGTAGGGGGGACATCGTTAGCACAGATACGCAGTATTTT. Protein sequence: CASRGDIVSTDTQYF.

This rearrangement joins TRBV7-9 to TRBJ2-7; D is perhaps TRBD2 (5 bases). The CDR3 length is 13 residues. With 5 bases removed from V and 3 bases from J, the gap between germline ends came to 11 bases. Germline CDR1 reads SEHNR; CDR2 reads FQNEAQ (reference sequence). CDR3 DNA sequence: TGTGCCAGCAGCCCGGACTCGAACTACGAGCAGTACTTC. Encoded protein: CASSPDSNYEQYF.

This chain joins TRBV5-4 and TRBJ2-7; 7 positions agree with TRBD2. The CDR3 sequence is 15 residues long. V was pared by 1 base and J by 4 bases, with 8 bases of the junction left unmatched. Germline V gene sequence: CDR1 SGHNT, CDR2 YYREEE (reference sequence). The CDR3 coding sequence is TGTGCCAGCAGCTTGCAGGCGGGAGTTGCGTACGAGCAGTACTTC. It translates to CASSLQAGVAYEQYF.

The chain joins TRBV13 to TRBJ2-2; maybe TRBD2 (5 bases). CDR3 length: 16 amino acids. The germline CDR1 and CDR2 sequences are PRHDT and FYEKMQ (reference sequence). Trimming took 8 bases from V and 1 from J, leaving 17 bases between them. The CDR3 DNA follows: TGTGCCAGCGGATCCCGGGCCAGCGGGAACACCGGGGAGCTGTTTTTT. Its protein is CASGSRASGNTGELFF.

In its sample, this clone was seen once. CDR3 in amino acids: CATSNRESYGYTF. The CDR3 nucleotides read TGTGCCACCAGCAACAGGGAGTCCTATGGCTACACCTTC. The chain recombines TRBV15 with TRBJ1-2; a possible D gene is TRBD1 (6 bases). The germline V and J ends were trimmed by 4 bases and 4 bases, with 10 bases remaining between them. CDR3 length: 13 amino acids. The germline CDR1 and CDR2 sequences are LNHNV and YYDKDF (reference sequence). Filled out from reference TRBV15 and TRBJ1-2, the complete variable domain reads DAMVIQNPRYQVTQFGKPVTLSCSQTLNHNVMYWYQQKSSQAPKLLFHYYDKDFNNEADTPDNFQSRRPNTSFCFLDIRSPGLGDTAMYLCATSNRESYGYTFGSGTRLTVV.

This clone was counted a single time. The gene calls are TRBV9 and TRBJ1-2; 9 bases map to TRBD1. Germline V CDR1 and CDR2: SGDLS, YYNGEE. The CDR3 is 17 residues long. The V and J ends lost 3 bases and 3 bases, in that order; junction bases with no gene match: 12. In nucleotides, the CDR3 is TGTGCCAGCAGCGCAGACCTTACAGGGGGCTTGGACTATGGCTACACCTTC. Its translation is CASSADLTGGLDYGYTF.

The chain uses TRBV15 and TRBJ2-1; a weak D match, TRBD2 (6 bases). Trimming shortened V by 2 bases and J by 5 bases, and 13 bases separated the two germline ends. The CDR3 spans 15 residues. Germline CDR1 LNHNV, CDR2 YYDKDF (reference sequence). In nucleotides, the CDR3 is TGTGCCACCAGCAGATCGGGGTGGAGGGACAATGAGCAGTTCTTC. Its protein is CATSRSGWRDNEQFF. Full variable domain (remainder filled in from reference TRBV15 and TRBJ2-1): DAMVIQNPRYQVTQFGKPVTLSCSQTLNHNVMYWYQQKSSQAPKLLFHYYDKDFNNEADTPDNFQSRRPNTSFCFLDIRSPGLGDTAMYLCATSRSGWRDNEQFFGPGTRLTVL.

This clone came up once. CDR3 coding DNA: TGCGCCAGCAGTCCCGACAGGTCTGAGCAGTTCTTC. This sequence encodes CASSPDRSEQFF. The chain combines TRBV5-1 with TRBJ2-1; possible D gene TRBD1, 6 bases. V was shortened by 5 bases and J by 9 bases, with 12 bases between the two germline ends. Germline CDR1 and CDR2: SGHRS and YFSETQ. CDR3 size: 12 residues.

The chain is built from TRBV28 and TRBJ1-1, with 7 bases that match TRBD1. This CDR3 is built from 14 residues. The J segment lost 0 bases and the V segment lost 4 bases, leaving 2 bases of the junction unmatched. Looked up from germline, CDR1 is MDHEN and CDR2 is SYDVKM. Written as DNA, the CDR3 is TGTGCCAGCAGTTCGGACAGGTTGAACACTGAAGCTTTCTTT. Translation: CASSSDRLNTEAFF.

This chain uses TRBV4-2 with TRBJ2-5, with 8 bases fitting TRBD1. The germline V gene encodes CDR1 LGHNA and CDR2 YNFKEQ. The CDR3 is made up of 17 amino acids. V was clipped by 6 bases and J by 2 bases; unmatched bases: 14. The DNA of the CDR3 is TGTGCCAGCAGTCTTGGTGTAGGCAGGGGGCGTCAAGAGACCCAGTACTTC. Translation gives CASSLGVGRGRQETQYF.